These T cell receptor beta chains were read from a single sample in a study of T cell repertoires in cytomegalovirus infection. Their recognized antigens are unknown. TCRdb independently ran MiXCR on the reads; one entry per CDR3 protein. Among a few hundred thousand distinct CDR3 sequences listed, roughly a third were seen once. Sequencing used cultured PBMCs, obtained from culture after CMV antigen stimulation. The receptors originated from a human donor in good health (CMV status not recorded). Some clones in this sample may be carry-over from other donors' samples. Both conserved end residues are part of each CDR3. D genes are given only for firm matches. Rows give clone size only sometimes, using once, few, many, or a class for an expanded clone.

d_gene	v_gene	abundance	len	j_gene	CDR3nt	CDR3aa
NA	TRBV19	few	15	TRBJ2-1	TGTGCCAGTAGGTTGACCCCGATGGGGTACAATGAGCAGTTCTTC	CASRLTPMGYNEQFF
NA	TRBV19	few	15	TRBJ1-5	TGTGCCAGTAATCAAAGGGGAACAGGGAATCAGCCCCAGCATTTT	CASNQRGTGNQPQHF
NA	TRBV19	few	13	TRBJ2-5	TGTGCCAGTATCGGACGCTTCCAAGAGACCCAGTACTTC	CASIGRFQETQYF
NA	TRBV12-3/TRBV12-4	NA	14	TRBJ1-1	TGTGCCAGCAGTTTAAACAGGGATGGCACTGAAGCTTTCTTT	CASSLNRDGTEAFF
TRBD2	TRBV11-3	NA	20	TRBJ2-1	TGTGCCAGCAGCTTAGGCCCCTCAAGTTTAGCGGGAGGACCATACAATGAGCAGTTCTTC	CASSLGPSSLAGGPYNEQFF
NA	TRBV9	few	12	TRBJ2-3	TGTGCCAGCAGCGTTACTGGGGATACGCAGTATTTT	CASSVTGDTQYF
TRBD1	TRBV7-2	NA	14	TRBJ1-2	TGTGCCAGCAGCCCCCGCGGGACAGGGGCTCCGAGAACCTTC	CASSPRGTGAPRTF
TRBD1	TRBV12-3/TRBV12-4	NA	15	TRBJ1-5	TGTGCCAGCGACAGGGGAGGATATAGCAATCAGCCCCAGCATTTT	CASDRGGYSNQPQHF
NA	TRBV6-6	NA	18	TRBJ2-3	TGTGCCAGCAGTTACCAGGCAGCCTTCTTGGGAGGCACAGATACGCAGTATTTT	CASSYQAAFLGGTDTQYF
NA	TRBV20-1	NA	12	TRBJ2-1	TGCAGTGCTAGAGCTCCCTGGGGTGGGCAGTTCTTC	CSARAPWGGQFF
NA	TRBV7-2	few	12	TRBJ2-7	TGTGCCAGCAGTCTTATATACTACGAGCAGTACTTC	CASSLIYYEQYF
NA	TRBV7-2	few	15	TRBJ1-1	TGTGCCAGCAGCTTAGATGGACAGAAGAACACTGAAGCTTTCTTT	CASSLDGQKNTEAFF
TRBD1	TRBV27	few	15	TRBJ2-5	TGTGCCAGCAGTCACGGACAGGGTTACCAAGAGACCCAGTACTTC	CASSHGQGYQETQYF
NA	TRBV7-4	NA	14	TRBJ1-1	TGTGCCAGCAGCTGGGCGGGACAGAACACTGAAGCTTTCTTT	CASSWAGQNTEAFF
NA	TRBV19	NA	16	TRBJ2-1	TGTGCCAGTAGTATGGAGGGCAGCCCCTCAGGCGAGACCCAGTTCTTC	CASSMEGSPSGETQFF
NA	TRBV7-6	NA	12	TRBJ1-5	TGTGCCAGCAGCGATCCGGGGGGGGCCCAGCATTTT	CASSDPGGAQHF
TRBD2	TRBV6-1	NA	15	TRBJ2-7	TGTGCCAGCAGTCTGGGGACTAGCGGGAGTTCCGAGCAGTACTTC	CASSLGTSGSSEQYF
TRBD2	TRBV4-3	NA	15	TRBJ2-4	TGCGCCAGCAGCCAAGGACTAGCGGGAGTTGACATTCAGTACTTC	CASSQGLAGVDIQYF
NA	TRBV11-1	many	15	TRBJ2-1	TGTGCCAGCAGCCCCGATGAGATGGCCTACAATGAGCAGTTCTTC	CASSPDEMAYNEQFF
NA	TRBV20-1	NA	13	TRBJ2-3	TGCAGTGCTAGACCTTCATTCACAGATACGCAGTATTTT	CSARPSFTDTQYF
TRBD2	TRBV7-3	NA	15	TRBJ2-2	TGTGCCAGCAGACTAGCGGGAGGAGGCACCGGGGAGCTGTTTTTT	CASRLAGGGTGELFF
NA	TRBV15	few	15	TRBJ2-2	TGTGCCACCAGCAGAGATTTTCAGACCACCGGGGAGCTGTTTTTT	CATSRDFQTTGELFF
NA	TRBV4-1	NA	14	TRBJ2-7	TGCGCCAGCAGCCAACCTGGAGCCATCTACGAGCAGTACTTC	CASSQPGAIYEQYF
NA	TRBV7-4	NA	17	TRBJ2-7	TGTGCCAGCAGCTTACATCGGGGACTTTCCGTGAGCTACGAGCAGTACTTC	CASSLHRGLSVSYEQYF
TRBD1	TRBV7-2	many	15	TRBJ1-1	TGTGCCAGCAGCACCGGGACAGGGCGAGGAACTGAAGCTTTCTTT	CASSTGTGRGTEAFF
TRBD1	TRBV6-2/TRBV6-3	NA	15	TRBJ2-7	TGTGCCAGCAGTTACGCGGGACAGGGGGCCTACGAGCAGTACTTC	CASSYAGQGAYEQYF
NA	TRBV7-2	NA	14	TRBJ2-7	TGTGCCAGCAGCTTAATGAGGCAGGGCTACGAGCAGTACTTC	CASSLMRQGYEQYF
NA	TRBV12-3/TRBV12-4	NA	13	TRBJ1-3	TGTGCCTTGGGGCGTGATCCTGGACACACCATATATTTT	CALGRDPGHTIYF